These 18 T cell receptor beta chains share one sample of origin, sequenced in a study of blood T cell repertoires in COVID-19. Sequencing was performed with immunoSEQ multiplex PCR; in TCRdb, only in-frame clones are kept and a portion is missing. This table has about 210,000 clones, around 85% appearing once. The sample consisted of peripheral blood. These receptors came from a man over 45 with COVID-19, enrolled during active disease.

This CDR3 reads CASSSTGGTNEKLFF. CDR3 coding DNA: TGCGCCAGCAGCTCGACGGGGGGGACTAATGAAAAACTGTTTTTT. The gene calls are TRBV5-1 and TRBJ1-4; TRBD1 is a possible D gene (5 bases). Germline values: CDR1 SGHRS, CDR2 YFSETQ. V dropped 3 bases and J dropped 2 bases, with 11 bases sitting between them. The CDR3 covers 15 residues. The variable domain in full, with the rest retrieved from reference TRBV5-1 and TRBJ1-4, is KAGVTQTPRYLIKTRGQQVTLSCSPISGHRSVSWYQQTPGQGLQFLFEYFSETQRNKGNFPGRFSGRQFSNSRSEMNVSTLELGDSALYLCASSSTGGTNEKLFFGSGTQLSVL.

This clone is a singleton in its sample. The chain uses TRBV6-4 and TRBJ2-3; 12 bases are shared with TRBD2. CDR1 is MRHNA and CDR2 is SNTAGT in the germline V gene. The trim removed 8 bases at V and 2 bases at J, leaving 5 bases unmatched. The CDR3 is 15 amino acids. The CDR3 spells CASSRTSGDTDTQYF. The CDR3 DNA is TGTGCCAGCTCCCGGACTAGCGGGGACACAGATACGCAGTATTTT.

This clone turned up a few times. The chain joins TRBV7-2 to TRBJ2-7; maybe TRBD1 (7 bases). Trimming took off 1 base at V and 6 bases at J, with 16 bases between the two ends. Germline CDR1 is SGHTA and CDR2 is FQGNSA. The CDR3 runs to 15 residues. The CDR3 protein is CASSLVGGQSAEQYF. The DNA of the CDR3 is TGTGCCAGCAGCTTAGTCGGGGGACAGTCGGCCGAGCAGTACTTC.

This CDR3 is CASSIRNTGELFF. CDR3 nucleotide sequence: TGTGCCAGCAGTATCAGGAACACCGGGGAGCTGTTTTTT. This chain links TRBV6-5 with TRBJ2-2; no firm D call. Per germline, CDR1 MNHEY and CDR2 SVGAGI. With 5 bases removed from V and 1 base from J, the gap between germline ends came to 5 bases. The CDR3 is 13 residues long.

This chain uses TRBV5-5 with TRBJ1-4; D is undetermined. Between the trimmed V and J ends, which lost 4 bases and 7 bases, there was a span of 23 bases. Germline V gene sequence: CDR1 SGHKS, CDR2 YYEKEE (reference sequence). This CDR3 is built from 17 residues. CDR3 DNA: TGTGCCAGCAGCCTAGACCTCGACACGGGCCGGGGTGAAAAACTGTTTTTT. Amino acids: CASSLDLDTGRGEKLFF.

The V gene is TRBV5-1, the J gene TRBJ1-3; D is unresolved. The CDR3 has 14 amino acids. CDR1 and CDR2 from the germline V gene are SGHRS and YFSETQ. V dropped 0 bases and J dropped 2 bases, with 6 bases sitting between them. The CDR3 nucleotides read TGCGCCAGCAGCTTGGGGGCTGCTGGAAACACCATATATTTT. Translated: CASSLGAAGNTIYF.

The CDR3 coding sequence is TGCGCCAGCAGCAGGGAAGTTGGGACTGAAGCTTTCTTT. Its translation is CASSREVGTEAFF. This chain joins TRBV10-1 and TRBJ1-1; a possible D gene is TRBD1 (5 bases). Germline loops: CDR1 WNHNN, CDR2 SYGVQD (reference sequence). This CDR3 spans 13 amino acids. Trimming took 6 bases from V and 5 from J, leaving 13 bases between them.

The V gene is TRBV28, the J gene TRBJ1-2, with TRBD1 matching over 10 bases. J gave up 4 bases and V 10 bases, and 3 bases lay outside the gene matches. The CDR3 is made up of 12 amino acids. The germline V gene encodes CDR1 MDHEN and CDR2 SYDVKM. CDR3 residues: CATWTGGYGYTF. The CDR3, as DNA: TGTGCCACCTGGACAGGGGGCTATGGCTACACCTTC.

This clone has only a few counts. The CDR3 loop is CASSRATGTGDSPLHF. CDR3 nucleotides: TGTGCCAGTAGTAGGGCGACCGGGACAGGGGATTCACCCCTCCACTTT. The chain joins TRBV19 to TRBJ1-6; 10 bases are a match to TRBD1. Germline V gives CDR1 LNHDA, CDR2 SQIVND (reference sequence). J lost 8 bases, V lost 4 bases, and 8 bases had no gene match. This CDR3 has 16 residues.

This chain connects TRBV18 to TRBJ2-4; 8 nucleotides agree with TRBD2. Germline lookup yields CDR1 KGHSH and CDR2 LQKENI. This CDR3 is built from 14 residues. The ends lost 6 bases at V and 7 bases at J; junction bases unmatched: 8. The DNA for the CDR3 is TGTGCCAGCTCCATCGGGGGGGCCGAGAACATTCAGTACTTC. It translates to CASSIGGAENIQYF.

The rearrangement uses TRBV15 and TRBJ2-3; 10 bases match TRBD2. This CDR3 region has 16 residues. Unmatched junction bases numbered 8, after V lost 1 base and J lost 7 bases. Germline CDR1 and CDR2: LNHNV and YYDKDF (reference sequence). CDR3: CATSRGGSGGTHTQYF. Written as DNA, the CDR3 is TGTGCCACCAGCAGAGGGGGTAGCGGGGGGACTCATACGCAGTATTTT.

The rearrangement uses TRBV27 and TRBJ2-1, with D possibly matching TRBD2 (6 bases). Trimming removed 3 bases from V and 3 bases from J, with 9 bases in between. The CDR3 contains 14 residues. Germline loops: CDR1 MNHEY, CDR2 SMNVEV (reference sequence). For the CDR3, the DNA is TGTGCCAGCAGTTTTTGGGGGGACTACAATGAGCAGTTCTTC. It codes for CASSFWGDYNEQFF.

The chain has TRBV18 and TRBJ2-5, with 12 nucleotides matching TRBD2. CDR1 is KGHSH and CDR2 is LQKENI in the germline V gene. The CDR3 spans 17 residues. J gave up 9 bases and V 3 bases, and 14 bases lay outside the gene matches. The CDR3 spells CASSPRLAGAGDSPQYF. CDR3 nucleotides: TGTGCCAGCTCACCCAGACTAGCGGGGGCCGGGGACTCGCCCCAGTACTTC.

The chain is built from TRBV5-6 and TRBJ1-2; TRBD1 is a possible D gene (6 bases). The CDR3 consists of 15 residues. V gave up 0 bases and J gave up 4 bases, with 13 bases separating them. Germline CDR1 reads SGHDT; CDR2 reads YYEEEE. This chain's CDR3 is CASSLEGGPVYGYTF. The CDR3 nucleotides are TGTGCCAGCAGCTTGGAGGGGGGGCCCGTCTATGGCTACACCTTC. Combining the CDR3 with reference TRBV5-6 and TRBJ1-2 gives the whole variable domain DAGVTQSPTHLIKTRGQQVTLRCSPKSGHDTVSWYQQALGQGPQFIFQYYEEEERQRGNFPDRFSGHQFPNYSSELNVNALLLGDSALYLCASSLEGGPVYGYTFGSGTRLTVV.

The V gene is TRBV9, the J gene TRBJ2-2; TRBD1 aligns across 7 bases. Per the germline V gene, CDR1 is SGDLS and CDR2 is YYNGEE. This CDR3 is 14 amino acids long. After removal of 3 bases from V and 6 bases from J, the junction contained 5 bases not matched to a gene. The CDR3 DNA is TGTGCCAGCAGCGCCCGCCAGGGGGCCGGGGAGCTGTTTTTT. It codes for CASSARQGAGELFF.

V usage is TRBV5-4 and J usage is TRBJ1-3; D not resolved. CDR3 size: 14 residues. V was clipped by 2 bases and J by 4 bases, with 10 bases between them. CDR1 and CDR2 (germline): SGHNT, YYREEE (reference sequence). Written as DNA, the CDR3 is TGTGCCAGCAGCTTCTGGGGAGAAGGAAACACCATATATTTT. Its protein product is CASSFWGEGNTIYF.

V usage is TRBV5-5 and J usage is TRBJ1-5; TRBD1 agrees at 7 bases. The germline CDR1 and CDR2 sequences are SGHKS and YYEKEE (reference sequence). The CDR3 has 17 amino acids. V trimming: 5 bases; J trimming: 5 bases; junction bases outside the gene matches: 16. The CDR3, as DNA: TGTGCCAGCAGTATCTCGGGGACAGCTCTGGTCGATCAGCCCCAGCATTTT. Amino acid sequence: CASSISGTALVDQPQHF.

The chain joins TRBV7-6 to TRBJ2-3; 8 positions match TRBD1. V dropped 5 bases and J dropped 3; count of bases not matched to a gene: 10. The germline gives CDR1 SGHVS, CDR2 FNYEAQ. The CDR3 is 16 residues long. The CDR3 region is CASSQSLGQGTDTQYF. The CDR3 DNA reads TGTGCCAGCAGCCAATCCCTCGGACAGGGAACAGATACGCAGTATTTT.